Shown below are 24 T cell receptor beta chains from a single sample sequenced in a study of T cell responses to AZD1222 COVID-19 vaccine. Assay: immunoSEQ multiplex PCR; the TCRdb copy retains only in-frame clones and omits some. Of around 130,000 clones listed, about 89% are singletons. Sequencing used peripheral blood, obtained on day 0 of AZD1222 vaccination. These receptor sequences come from an adult in good health.

The gene calls are TRBV6-6 and TRBJ1-6; possible D gene TRBD1, 6 bases. In germline, CDR1 is MNHNY, CDR2 SVGAGI (reference sequence). Between the trimmed V and J ends, which lost 4 bases and 10 bases, there was a span of 14 bases. The CDR3 runs 14 residues. CDR3 sequence reads: CASSLQGSGSPLHF. The DNA of the CDR3 is TGTGCCAGCAGTTTACAGGGCTCCGGATCACCCCTCCACTTT.

V and J are TRBV27 and TRBJ1-2; D is undetermined. Germline CDR1 reads MNHEY; CDR2 reads SMNVEV (reference sequence). This CDR3 region has 15 residues. Trimming left V 3 bases short and J 7 bases short, with 18 bases between. CDR3 sequence reads: CASSLDFWRVGGYTF. The CDR3 coding sequence is TGTGCCAGCAGTTTGGACTTCTGGCGGGTCGGTGGCTACACCTTC.

The V and J genes are TRBV9 and TRBJ1-4, with 8 positions matching TRBD1. The V and J ends lost 0 bases and 7 bases, in that order; junction bases with no gene match: 5. Germline V lookup: CDR1 SGDLS, CDR2 YYNGEE. The CDR3 is 15 residues long. The CDR3, as DNA: TGTGCCAGCAGCGTAGGTCAGGGGGCGATTGAAAAACTGTTTTTT. This translates into CASSVGQGAIEKLFF.

Written as DNA, the CDR3 is TGTGCCAGCAGTGTAACGGGACAGGGCAGACGCACTGAAGCTTTCTTT. Its protein product is CASSVTGQGRRTEAFF. The V gene is TRBV2, the J gene TRBJ1-1; 9 positions match TRBD1. The CDR3 is made up of 16 amino acids. Germline V gives CDR1 SNHLY, CDR2 FYNNEI. V shed 4 bases, J shed 4 bases, and the junction held 10 bases outside the gene matches.

The J gene is TRBJ1-1, the V gene TRBV5-4, with D perhaps TRBD1 (5 bases). Trimming removed 6 bases at V and 5 bases at J, with 20 bases between. Germline V gene sequence: CDR1 SGHNT, CDR2 YYREEE (reference sequence). The CDR3 is 15 residues long. This chain's CDR3 is CASIPTGVGGTEAFF. As DNA, the CDR3 is TGTGCCAGCATCCCAACAGGCGTCGGGGGGACTGAAGCTTTCTTT.

The V call is TRBV18, the J call TRBJ2-6; D not certain. CDR1 and CDR2 (germline): KGHSH, LQKENI. V was shortened by 4 bases and J by 2 bases, with 12 bases between the two germline ends. The CDR3 loop spans 16 amino acids. In DNA form, the CDR3 reads TGTGCCAGCTCACAGTCGAGGCTGGCTGGGGCCAACGTCCTGACTTTC. As protein: CASSQSRLAGANVLTF. Combining the CDR3 with reference TRBV18 and TRBJ2-6 gives the whole variable domain NAGVMQNPRHLVRRRGQEARLRCSPMKGHSHVYWYRQLPEEGLKFMVYLQKENIIDESGMPKERFSAEFPKEGPSILRIQQVVRGDSAAYFCASSQSRLAGANVLTFGAGSRLTVL.

This chain links TRBV27 with TRBJ1-6; 9 bases are a match to TRBD1. The CDR3 runs 15 residues. V lost 5 bases, J lost 9 bases, and 8 bases stayed unmatched. CDR1 and CDR2 from the germline V gene are MNHEY and SMNVEV (reference sequence). The CDR3 bases are TGTGCCAGCAGTCTACAGGGGGCCCTCTTTTCACCCCTCCACTTT. Translation: CASSLQGALFSPLHF.

The CDR3 loop reads CATPGARATGELFF. In DNA form, the CDR3 reads TGCGCCACGCCCGGGGCCCGGGCCACCGGGGAGCTGTTTTTT. This chain links TRBV5-1 with TRBJ2-2; the D gene could be TRBD1 or TRBD2 (5 bases each). CDR1 and CDR2 from the germline V gene are SGHRS and YFSETQ. CDR3 length equals 14 residues. Trimming pared 9 bases from V and 4 bases from J, leaving 16 bases between.

The gene calls are TRBV6-1 and TRBJ1-2, with TRBD1 matching over 8 bases. The length of the CDR3 is 15 residues. V lost 0 bases and J lost 4; bases outside the gene matches: 4. Per the germline V gene, CDR1 is MNHNS and CDR2 is SASEGT. This CDR3 is CASSEAPGGSYGYTF. The CDR3 DNA is TGTGCCAGCAGTGAAGCCCCAGGGGGCAGCTATGGCTACACCTTC.

The chain carries TRBV16 and TRBJ1-1; no reliable D call. The CDR3 extends over 12 amino acids. The V gene's germline CDR1 is KGHSY and CDR2 FQNENV. Trimming shortened V by 0 bases and J by 4 bases, and 3 bases separated the two germline ends. This CDR3 is CASSQSGTEAFF. DNA of the CDR3: TGTGCCAGCAGCCAATCGGGCACTGAAGCTTTCTTT.

The chain links TRBV30 to TRBJ1-2, with D perhaps TRBD1 (5 bases). Germline V gene lookup returns CDR1 GTSNPN and CDR2 SVGIG (reference sequence). V dropped 2 bases and J dropped 1 base, with 23 bases sitting between them. This CDR3 has 18 residues. CDR3 nucleotides: TGTGCCTGGAGTCGCCCGGGACCAGGAATTTTATTTAACTATGGCTACACCTTC. Translation: CAWSRPGPGILFNYGYTF.

V usage is TRBV27 and J usage is TRBJ1-1; 8 bases map to TRBD1. The CDR3 has 12 amino acids. J was trimmed by 11 bases and V by 5 bases; bases with no gene match: 7. CDR1 and CDR2 (germline): MNHEY, SMNVEV (reference sequence). As DNA, the CDR3 is TGTGCCAGCAGTGCCAACCAGGGGGCGGCTTTCTTT. Residues: CASSANQGAAFF.

The chain links TRBV11-2 to TRBJ2-2; D gene unclear. Germline lookup yields CDR1 SGHAT and CDR2 FQNNGV. V was shortened by 5 bases and J by 1 base, with 14 bases between the two germline ends. The CDR3 is 16 residues long. CDR3 region: CASSPLGFENTGELFF. CDR3 coding DNA: TGTGCCAGCAGCCCCTTGGGATTTGAGAACACCGGGGAGCTGTTTTTT. The whole variable domain, remainder taken from reference TRBV11-2 and TRBJ2-2, is EAGVAQSPRYKIIEKRQSVAFWCNPISGHATLYWYQQILGQGPKLLIQFQNNGVVDDSQLPKDRFSAERLKGVDSTLKIQPAKLEDSAVYLCASSPLGFENTGELFFGEGSRLTVL.

This chain joins TRBV24-1 and TRBJ2-1; D ambiguous. Trimming took off 0 bases at V and 1 base at J, with 6 bases between the two ends. The germline CDR1 and CDR2 sequences are KGHDR and SFDVKD. CDR3 length: 15 residues. CDR3 nucleotides: TGTGCCACCAGTGATTTGAGCCAGTCCTACAATGAGCAGTTCTTC. Its translation is CATSDLSQSYNEQFF.

The V call is TRBV6-2 or TRBV6-3, the J call TRBJ1-2, with 7 positions matching TRBD1. The length of the CDR3 is 13 residues. V lost 2 bases and J lost 3; bases outside the gene matches: 0. The germline V gene encodes CDR1 MNHEY and CDR2 SVGEGT. CDR3 in amino acids: CASSYTGDYGYTF. The DNA for the CDR3 is TGTGCCAGCAGTTACACAGGGGACTATGGCTACACCTTC.

The chain is built from TRBV2 and TRBJ1-1; D is uncertain. Germline V gene data show CDR1 as SNHLY and CDR2 as FYNNEI. With 3 bases removed from V and 0 bases from J, the gap between germline ends came to 11 bases. The CDR3 spans 15 residues. The CDR3 reads CASSDPGSMNTEAFF. The DNA for the CDR3 is TGTGCCAGCAGTGACCCGGGCTCGATGAACACTGAAGCTTTCTTT.

Only one count was recorded for this clone. The chain has TRBV5-1 and TRBJ1-2; D uncertain. The V gene lost 9 bases and the J gene lost 4 bases, with 31 bases spanning the gap. CDR3 length: 18 amino acids. Germline assignment: CDR1 SGHRS and CDR2 YFSETQ. CDR3: CATFSTRSNGLVFYGYTF. The CDR3 nucleotides read TGCGCCACCTTTTCGACGCGATCTAATGGACTGGTTTTCTATGGCTACACCTTC.

The V and J genes are TRBV6-5 and TRBJ1-1; D might be TRBD1 (5 bases). This CDR3 is built from 15 residues. Deletions cut 2 bases from V and 4 bases from J, with 14 bases between. Per germline, CDR1 MNHEY and CDR2 SVGAGI. The CDR3 sequence is CASSYAKGSGTEAFF. In DNA form, the CDR3 reads TGTGCCAGCAGTTACGCCAAGGGGTCCGGCACTGAAGCTTTCTTT.

In this sample, this clone turned up once. The chain has TRBV5-6 and TRBJ1-2; perhaps TRBD1 as D (5 bases). With 0 bases removed from V and 8 bases from J, the gap between germline ends came to 17 bases. Germline V gives CDR1 SGHDT, CDR2 YYEEEE. The CDR3 runs 15 residues. The CDR3, as DNA: TGTGCCAGCAGCTTGGTAGTCGCACTCCGGGGGGGCTACACCTTC. This gives the protein CASSLVVALRGGYTF.

The V gene is TRBV11-2, the J gene TRBJ2-1; 10 bases line up with TRBD2. CDR1 and CDR2 from the germline V gene are SGHAT and FQNNGV. Losses at the gene ends were 2 bases for V and 6 bases for J; bases not matched to a gene: 7. The CDR3 has 16 residues. The CDR3 here is CASSLQGTSVGNEQFF. CDR3 DNA sequence: TGTGCCAGCAGCTTACAGGGGACTAGCGTAGGCAATGAGCAGTTCTTC. Full variable domain (missing parts from reference TRBV11-2 and TRBJ2-1): EAGVAQSPRYKIIEKRQSVAFWCNPISGHATLYWYQQILGQGPKLLIQFQNNGVVDDSQLPKDRFSAERLKGVDSTLKIQPAKLEDSAVYLCASSLQGTSVGNEQFFGPGTRLTVL.

With regard to this clone: At the DNA level, this CDR3 is encoded by other sequences in the same sample as well. The chain recombines TRBV6-5 with TRBJ1-4; 7 bases are shared with TRBD1. The CDR3 totals 14 residues. After removal of 6 bases from V and 8 bases from J, the junction contained 9 bases not matched to a gene. Germline values: CDR1 MNHEY, CDR2 SVGAGI. This chain's CDR3 is CASRRQGGGEKLFF. CDR3 nucleotides: TGTGCCAGCAGACGTCAGGGGGGCGGGGAAAAACTGTTTTTT.

This chain joins TRBV11-2 and TRBJ1-6; 9 nucleotides match TRBD1. Germline V gene lookup returns CDR1 SGHAT and CDR2 FQNNGV. V shed 1 base and J 12 bases; nucleotides not matched to a gene: 4. The CDR3 is made up of 14 amino acids. This chain's CDR3 is CASSLVGQGIPLHF. The CDR3 nucleotides read TGTGCCAGCAGCTTAGTGGGACAGGGAATACCCCTCCACTTT.

The chain couples TRBV27 to TRBJ2-2; D gene uncertain. Trimming pared 8 bases from V and 6 bases from J, leaving 13 bases between. In germline, CDR1 is MNHEY, CDR2 SMNVEV (reference sequence). The CDR3 is 13 amino acids. The CDR3, as DNA: TGTGCCAGCGGGTCGGCCCGCCCCGGGGAGCTGTTTTTT. Protein sequence: CASGSARPGELFF.

This clone was counted a single time. The genes are TRBV14 and TRBJ1-3; D is uncertain. CDR1 and CDR2 (germline): SGHDN, FVKESK. The CDR3 runs to 16 residues. The V end was cut by 3 bases, the J end by 2 bases, with 14 bases between. The chain's CDR3 is CASSHLGLGAGNTIYF. CDR3 nucleotide sequence: TGTGCCAGCAGCCATCTGGGGTTGGGAGCTGGAAACACCATATATTTT.